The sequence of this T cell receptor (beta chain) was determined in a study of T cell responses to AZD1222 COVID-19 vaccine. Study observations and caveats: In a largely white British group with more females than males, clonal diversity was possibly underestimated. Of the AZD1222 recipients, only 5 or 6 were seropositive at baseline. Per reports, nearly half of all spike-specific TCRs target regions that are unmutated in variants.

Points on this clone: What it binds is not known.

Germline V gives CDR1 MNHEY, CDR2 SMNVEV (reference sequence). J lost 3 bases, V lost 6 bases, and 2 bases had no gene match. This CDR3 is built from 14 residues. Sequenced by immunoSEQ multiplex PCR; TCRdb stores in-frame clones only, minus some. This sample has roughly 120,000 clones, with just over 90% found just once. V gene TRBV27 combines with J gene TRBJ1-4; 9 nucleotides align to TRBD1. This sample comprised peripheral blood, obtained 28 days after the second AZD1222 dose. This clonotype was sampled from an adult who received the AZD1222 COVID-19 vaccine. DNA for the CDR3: TGTGCCAGCAGAAGACAGGGGGCTAATGAAAAACTGTTTTTT. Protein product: CASRRQGANEKLFF.